Shown below are 19 T cell receptor beta chains from a single sample sequenced in a study of T cell responses to AZD1222 COVID-19 vaccine. Clones were read by immunoSEQ multiplex PCR, and TCRdb kept only the in-frame ones, dropping some. The repertoire holds 90,000 to 100,000 clones, about 90% seen once, with about 17% in the top ten. This material consisted of peripheral blood, taken 28 days after the second AZD1222 dose. The receptor set was obtained from an adult who received the AZD1222 COVID-19 vaccine.

The chain has TRBV7-6 and TRBJ2-3, with 9 bases lining up with TRBD2. This CDR3 contains 15 residues. V lost 5 bases and J lost 8; bases outside the gene matches: 11. Germline V gene sequence: CDR1 SGHVS, CDR2 FNYEAQ. CDR3 in amino acids: CASSPGAGAGGTQYF. The CDR3, as DNA: TGTGCCAGCAGCCCAGGGGCGGGAGCGGGGGGTACGCAGTATTTT. The full variable domain, completed using reference TRBV7-6 and TRBJ2-3, is GAGVSQSPRYKVTKRGQDVALRCDPISGHVSLYWYRQALGQGPEFLTYFNYEAQQDKSGLPNDRFSAERPEGSISTLTIQRTEQRDSAMYRCASSPGAGAGGTQYFGPGTRLTVL.

This chain uses TRBV27 with TRBJ1-2, with 10 bases fitting TRBD1. The germline V gene encodes CDR1 MNHEY and CDR2 SMNVEV (reference sequence). V shed 3 bases, J shed 8 bases, and the junction held 12 bases outside the gene matches. CDR3 length equals 16 residues. The CDR3 protein is CASSLRRGQGFGGYTF. The CDR3 DNA reads TGTGCCAGCAGTTTGCGAAGGGGACAGGGGTTTGGGGGCTACACCTTC.

V gene TRBV7-9 combines with J gene TRBJ2-7; D gene uncertain. The ends were cut back, 3 bases at V and 2 bases at J, with 8 bases in the middle. There are 13 residues in the CDR3. The germline CDR1 and CDR2 sequences are SEHNR and FQNEAQ (reference sequence). CDR3 region: CASSFEVTYEQYF. The CDR3 coding sequence is TGTGCCAGCAGCTTCGAAGTGACCTACGAGCAGTACTTC.

This clone appeared once. J is TRBJ1-2 and V is TRBV7-2; 8 nucleotides line up with TRBD1. The germline V gene has CDR1 SGHTA and CDR2 FQGNSA. This CDR3 has 16 residues. V trimming: 3 bases; J trimming: 5 bases; junction bases outside the gene matches: 11. The CDR3 sequence is CASSFTGDRPRYGYTF. Written as DNA, the CDR3 is TGTGCCAGCAGCTTCACCGGGGACAGGCCCCGATATGGCTACACCTTC.

The chain combines TRBV7-8 with TRBJ2-2; the match to TRBD1 covers 7 bases. Germline V CDR1 and CDR2: SGHVS, FQNEAQ. The CDR3 spans 14 residues. V lost 8 bases and J lost 5; bases outside the gene matches: 8. The CDR3 nucleotides are TGTGCCAGCTTACGACAGGGAAGGACCGGGGAGCTGTTTTTT. It codes for CASLRQGRTGELFF.

The chain uses TRBV2 and TRBJ2-7; D might be TRBD1 (6 bases). The V end was cut by 4 bases, the J end by 8 bases, with 18 bases between. CDR3 length equals 14 residues. CDR1 SNHLY and CDR2 FYNNEI come from the germline V gene. CDR3 sequence reads: CASSGSGQGQQQYF. The CDR3 DNA reads TGTGCCAGCAGTGGGTCGGGACAAGGGCAACAGCAGTACTTC.

The V gene is TRBV4-2, the J gene TRBJ2-7, with TRBD2 matching 14 bases. Germline loops: CDR1 LGHNA, CDR2 YNFKEQ. J lost 5 bases, V lost 7 bases, and 10 bases had no gene match. CDR3 length: 16 residues. CDR3 sequence reads: CASTPGLAGAMDEQYF. CDR3 bases: TGTGCCAGCACACCGGGACTAGCGGGAGCCATGGACGAGCAGTACTTC.

The rearrangement joins TRBV27 to TRBJ2-1, with TRBD2 matching over 9 bases. CDR1 MNHEY and CDR2 SMNVEV come from the germline V gene (reference sequence). CDR3 size: 20 residues. Trimming at V came to 8 bases and at J to 0 bases, leaving 20 bases not matched to a gene. This chain's CDR3 is CASVLFAGGPRFSSYNEQFF. The DNA of the CDR3 is TGTGCCAGCGTCCTTTTCGCGGGAGGGCCTCGGTTTAGCTCCTACAATGAGCAGTTCTTC.

This chain connects TRBV11-2 to TRBJ1-4, with D hard to call. There are 15 residues in the CDR3. Germline CDR1 is SGHAT and CDR2 is FQNNGV. Trimming shortened V by 1 base and J by 8 bases, and 14 bases separated the two germline ends. CDR3 nucleotides: TGTGCCAGCAGCTTAGTAAGAGGGTTTGAGGAAAAACTGTTTTTT. Translated, it gives CASSLVRGFEEKLFF.

The CDR3 DNA is TGTGCCAGCAGCCACTTAGCGGGAATTGGCAATGAGCAGTTCTTC. It yields the protein CASSHLAGIGNEQFF. J is TRBJ2-1 and V is TRBV28; TRBD2 matches 8 bases. The CDR3 contains 15 residues. V dropped 6 bases and J dropped 6; count of bases not matched to a gene: 10. Germline V lookup: CDR1 MDHEN, CDR2 SYDVKM.

The chain employs TRBV10-3 and TRBJ1-3, with D hard to call. The germline V and J ends were trimmed by 5 bases and 1 base, with 9 bases remaining between them. CDR1 and CDR2 from the germline V gene are ENHRY and SYGVKD. This CDR3 has 14 residues. CDR3 DNA: TGTGCCATCAGTATAGGAGGGTCTGGAAACACCATATATTTT. This gives the protein CAISIGGSGNTIYF.

The V gene is TRBV29-1, the J gene TRBJ1-6; possibly TRBD1 for D (5 bases). The length of the CDR3 is 13 residues. CDR1 and CDR2 from the germline V gene are SQVTM and ANQGSEA. V lost 4 bases, J lost 9 bases, and 13 bases lay in between. The CDR3: CSVGLDKGSPLHF. CDR3 bases: TGCAGCGTTGGCCTGGACAAAGGTTCACCCCTCCACTTT. The variable domain in full, with the rest retrieved from reference TRBV29-1 and TRBJ1-6, is SAVISQKPSRDICQRGTSLTIQCQVDSQVTMMFWYRQQPGQSLTLIATANQGSEATYESGFVIDKFPISRPNLTFSTLTVSNMSPEDSSIYLCSVGLDKGSPLHFGNGTRLTVT.

Details on this clone: The sample has other DNA sequences that encode this CDR3 too. The chain combines TRBV5-1 with TRBJ2-1; 8 bases match TRBD2. This CDR3 contains 16 residues. V lost 2 bases, J lost 0 bases, and 4 bases stayed unmatched. Germline CDR1 and CDR2: SGHRS and YFSETQ. In nucleotides, the CDR3 is TGCGCCAGCAGCTTTAGCGGGACTAGCTCCTACAATGAGCAGTTCTTC. Amino acid sequence: CASSFSGTSSYNEQFF.

The V gene is TRBV5-1, the J gene TRBJ1-4; 7 bases align to TRBD1. CDR1 is SGHRS, CDR2 YFSETQ, per germline. Trimming cost V 4 bases and J 0 bases; bases outside gene matches: 3. The CDR3 covers 15 residues. The CDR3 DNA sequence: TGCGCCAGCAGCGGCGGGACAGCAACTAATGAAAAACTGTTTTTT. This gives the protein CASSGGTATNEKLFF.

V usage is TRBV30 and J usage is TRBJ2-7, with D perhaps matching TRBD1 (5 bases). V lost 3 bases to trimming and J lost 2 bases, with 11 bases between them. The CDR3 is 13 amino acids. Germline CDR1 reads GTSNPN; CDR2 reads SVGIG (reference sequence). The CDR3 loop reads CAWSAGATYEQYF. CDR3 nucleotide sequence: TGTGCCTGGAGCGCTGGGGCTACCTACGAGCAGTACTTC.

In this sample, this clone turned up a few times. V and J are TRBV6-5 and TRBJ1-5; no firm D call. Trimming took off 6 bases at V and 2 bases at J, with 11 bases between the two ends. CDR1 and CDR2 from the germline V gene are MNHEY and SVGAGI. The CDR3 extends over 14 amino acids. CDR3 protein: CASSKEVRNQPQHF. The CDR3 region has the DNA TGTGCCAGCAGCAAGGAGGTGCGCAATCAGCCCCAGCATTTT.

This clone was recorded a few times. The rearrangement links TRBV7-9 to TRBJ2-1, with 12 bases that match TRBD1. The CDR3 runs 17 residues. Germline trimming cut 5 bases from V and 5 bases from J; bases unmatched to any gene: 10. Germline-derived CDR1 and CDR2 are SEHNR and FQNEAQ (reference sequence). CDR3 protein: CASSQIPGQGADNEQFF. In nucleotides, the CDR3 is TGTGCCAGCAGCCAGATACCGGGACAGGGGGCCGACAATGAGCAGTTCTTC. Using reference TRBV7-9 and TRBJ2-1 for the parts outside the CDR3, the full variable domain is DTGVSQNPRHKITKRGQNVTFRCDPISEHNRLYWYRQTLGQGPEFLTYFQNEAQLEKSRLLSDRFSAERPKGSFSTLEIQRTEQGDSAMYLCASSQIPGQGADNEQFFGPGTRLTVL.

The chain uses TRBV7-8 and TRBJ2-1; D is unresolved. The germline gives CDR1 SGHVS, CDR2 FQNEAQ. There are 16 residues in the CDR3. Deletions cut 0 bases from V and 0 bases from J, with 9 bases between. CDR3: CASSLASHSSYNEQFF. The CDR3 DNA reads as TGTGCCAGCAGCTTAGCATCTCATAGCTCCTACAATGAGCAGTTCTTC.

This chain connects TRBV7-9 to TRBJ2-6; maybe TRBD1 (5 bases). Germline V gene sequence: CDR1 SEHNR, CDR2 FQNEAQ (reference sequence). V was cut by 6 bases and J by 8 bases, with 17 bases left in between. The CDR3 has 15 residues. For the CDR3, the DNA is TGTGCCAGCAGATATACAGGTCTAGGTTCCAACGTCCTGACTTTC. This sequence encodes CASRYTGLGSNVLTF.